This T cell receptor beta chain emerged from a study of T cells expressing NK-cell markers. Study at large: With respect to HCMV, most of the eight sequenced donors were seropositive, and one was seronegative. Study results and limitations: Whether expanded NKG2C+ T cell clones were HCMV specific stayed uncertain.

On this clonotype: Its antigen remains unknown.

The germline V gene encodes CDR1 SGHRS and CDR2 YFSETQ. The CDR3 is 14 amino acids. TCRdb reprocessed the 5' RACE reads, with one entry per CDR3 protein and no DNA. This sample's table has tens of thousands of distinct CDR3 sequences. The specimen was blood T cells: a sorted CD56 or NKG2C T cell subset, CD4+ or CD8+ T cells, or bulk PBMC T cells (not recorded which). The V gene is TRBV5-1, the J gene TRBJ2-1. This TCR came from a woman aged 18 to 69 in good health. This CDR3 is CASSLGAYLWEQFF.